These T cell receptor beta chains were read from a single sample in a study of blood T cell repertoires in COVID-19. Clones were sequenced by immunoSEQ multiplex PCR, and TCRdb holds only the in-frame ones, with some missing. The table shows about 110,000 clones, with around 90% occurring only once. Sequenced: peripheral blood. The origin of the receptors is a woman aged 25-40 years with acute or convalescent COVID-19. Both conserved end residues are part of each CDR3. The D gene is left open where the match is weak. Clone size is shown for a subset of rows, as once, few, many or a class of expanded clone.

length: 16
V: TRBV11-3
D: TRBD1
size: .
J: TRBJ2-3
DNA: TGTGCCAGCAGCTTGACAGGGGGCAACGTTATGGATACGCAGTATTTT
CDR3: CASSLTGGNVMDTQYF

length: 19
V: TRBV4-1
D: .
size: .
J: TRBJ2-1
DNA: TGCGCCAGCAGCCAAGACCCGTTCCGAGTAGCACCTAAAGAGAATGAGCAGTTCTTC
CDR3: CASSQDPFRVAPKENEQFF

length: 15
V: TRBV6-1
D: TRBD1
size: .
J: TRBJ1-5
DNA: TGTGCCAGCAGTGAAGGACAGGGGTGGGATCAGCCCCAGCATTTT
CDR3: CASSEGQGWDQPQHF

length: 15
V: TRBV11-3
D: .
size: .
J: TRBJ2-5
DNA: TGTGCCAGCAGCTTACTGGGGGCGGGTAAAGAGACCCAGTACTTC
CDR3: CASSLLGAGKETQYF

length: 12
V: TRBV5-8
D: .
size: few
J: TRBJ2-5
DNA: TGTGCCAGCAGCTTGGGGCGGGAGACCCAGTACTTC
CDR3: CASSLGRETQYF

length: 15
V: TRBV4-2
D: .
size: .
J: TRBJ2-7
DNA: TGTGCCAGCAGCCAAGAAGGACAGCTCCCCTACGAGCAGTACTTC
CDR3: CASSQEGQLPYEQYF

length: 11
V: TRBV25-1
D: .
size: .
J: TRBJ2-1
DNA: TGTGCCAGCCAGGACTATTGGGAGCAGTTCTTC
CDR3: CASQDYWEQFF

length: 15
V: TRBV11-3
D: TRBD2
size: .
J: TRBJ2-1
DNA: TGTGCCAGCAGCCGAGGGACTAGCGGGCGCAATGAGCAGTTCTTC
CDR3: CASSRGTSGRNEQFF

length: 15
V: TRBV28
D: .
size: .
J: TRBJ2-5
DNA: TGTGCCAGCAGTCGCCCGCTAGAGATCCAAGAGACCCAGTACTTC
CDR3: CASSRPLEIQETQYF

length: 14
V: TRBV28
D: .
size: once
J: TRBJ1-2
DNA: TGTGCCAGCAGTTCCACAGGGTCACAGGGTGGCTACACCTTC
CDR3: CASSSTGSQGGYTF

length: 12
V: TRBV7-2
D: .
size: .
J: TRBJ1-2
DNA: TGTGCCAGCAGCTCAGACAGCTATGGCTACACCTTC
CDR3: CASSSDSYGYTF

length: 15
V: TRBV19
D: TRBD2
size: .
J: TRBJ2-5
DNA: TGTGCCAGTAGTATAGGTAGCGGGCTTCAAGAGACCCAGTACTTC
CDR3: CASSIGSGLQETQYF

length: 15
V: TRBV6-2/TRBV6-3
D: TRBD2
size: .
J: TRBJ2-4
DNA: TGTGCCAGCAGTAAGGGACTAGCGGGAACGGACATTCAGTACTTC
CDR3: CASSKGLAGTDIQYF

length: 13
V: TRBV11-3
D: .
size: once
J: TRBJ2-7
DNA: TGTGCCAGCAGCTTAGGGAGAGGTTACGAGCAGTACTTC
CDR3: CASSLGRGYEQYF

length: 14
V: TRBV3-1/TRBV3-2
D: .
size: .
J: TRBJ1-5
DNA: TGTGCCAGCAGCCTCGGTAAAAGGGGTCAGCCCCAGCATTTT
CDR3: CASSLGKRGQPQHF

length: 15
V: TRBV5-5
D: .
size: .
J: TRBJ1-5
DNA: TGTGCCAGCAGCCCCAGACACGGCCCGGATCAGCCCCAGCATTTT
CDR3: CASSPRHGPDQPQHF

length: 16
V: TRBV19
D: .
size: .
J: TRBJ1-2
DNA: TGTGCCAGTAGTATCGGAGGCAGGGGAGCGATGGATGGCTACACCTTC
CDR3: CASSIGGRGAMDGYTF

length: 17
V: TRBV6-6
D: TRBD1
size: once
J: TRBJ2-7
DNA: TGTGCCAGCAGTCGCCCCACCCGGGACAGAAGTTCCTACGAGCAGTACTTC
CDR3: CASSRPTRDRSSYEQYF

length: 15
V: TRBV5-4
D: .
size: .
J: TRBJ2-2
DNA: TGTGCCAGCAGCTTTGGGGGGATTAACACCGGGGAGCTGTTTTTT
CDR3: CASSFGGINTGELFF

length: 15
V: TRBV27
D: TRBD1
size: .
J: TRBJ2-2
DNA: TGTGCCAGCAGTACCGGGACAGGCGGGACCGGGGAGCTGTTTTTT
CDR3: CASSTGTGGTGELFF

length: 15
V: TRBV6-5
D: TRBD2
size: few
J: TRBJ2-1
DNA: TGTGCCAGCAGTTACAGGGTAGCGGGAGTGAGTGAGCAGTTCTTC
CDR3: CASSYRVAGVSEQFF

length: 14
V: TRBV6-5
D: .
size: .
J: TRBJ1-2
DNA: TGTGCCAGCAGTTATGGCAGGGGCTCCTATGGCTACACCTTC
CDR3: CASSYGRGSYGYTF

length: 19
V: TRBV4-3
D: TRBD2
size: .
J: TRBJ2-1
DNA: TGCGCCAGCAGCCAAGATACCCTCACTAGCGGGGGGGTCTATAATGAGCAGTTCTTC
CDR3: CASSQDTLTSGGVYNEQFF

length: 12
V: TRBV6-4
D: TRBD1
size: .
J: TRBJ1-2
DNA: TGTGCCAGCAGTGAACAGGGGTATGGCTACACCTTC
CDR3: CASSEQGYGYTF

length: 17
V: TRBV25-1
D: .
size: once
J: TRBJ1-4
DNA: TGTGCCAGCAGTGAGGGTAGGGGGTCGTACTCTAATGAAAAACTGTTTTTT
CDR3: CASSEGRGSYSNEKLFF

length: 14
V: TRBV27
D: .
size: .
J: TRBJ2-7
DNA: TGTGCCAGCAGTTTACAGGGGGGCCCCTACGAGCAGTACTTC
CDR3: CASSLQGGPYEQYF

length: 15
V: TRBV7-9
D: .
size: .
J: TRBJ1-2
DNA: TGTGCCAGCAGCCCCGTACAGGGAACCAACTATGGCTACACCTTC
CDR3: CASSPVQGTNYGYTF

length: 15
V: TRBV27
D: TRBD2
size: .
J: TRBJ2-3
DNA: TGTGCCAGCAGTTTCGCGCTAGCGGGCACAGATACGCAGTATTTT
CDR3: CASSFALAGTDTQYF

length: 14
V: TRBV3-1/TRBV3-2
D: TRBD1
size: .
J: TRBJ1-1
DNA: TGTGCCAGCAGCCGGACAGGGCTGAACACTGAAGCTTTCTTT
CDR3: CASSRTGLNTEAFF

length: 15
V: TRBV11-3
D: TRBD1
size: .
J: TRBJ1-2
DNA: TGTGCCAGCAGCTACGGAACAGGGGAGAACTATGGCTACACCTTC
CDR3: CASSYGTGENYGYTF

length: 16
V: TRBV18
D: TRBD2
size: few
J: TRBJ2-7
DNA: TGTGCCAGCTCACCAAATTCCGGACTAGGGTTGTCTGGGCAGTACTTC
CDR3: CASSPNSGLGLSGQYF

length: 15
V: TRBV5-4
D: .
size: .
J: TRBJ2-7
DNA: TGTGCCAGCAGCCCAGGGACTCAAGGCTCCTACGAGCAGTACTTC
CDR3: CASSPGTQGSYEQYF

length: 16
V: TRBV2
D: TRBD2
size: .
J: TRBJ2-3
DNA: TGTGCCAGCACTCCCGGACGGACTAGCGCGACAGATACGCAGTATTTT
CDR3: CASTPGRTSATDTQYF

length: 15
V: TRBV4-1
D: .
size: .
J: TRBJ1-2
DNA: TGCGCCAGCAGCCAAGTCCGGACAGAAGCCTATGGCTACACCTTC
CDR3: CASSQVRTEAYGYTF

length: 15
V: TRBV5-8
D: TRBD1
size: .
J: TRBJ2-2
DNA: TGTGCCAGCAGCCGTGGACAGGGGTGGACCGGGGAGCTGTTTTTT
CDR3: CASSRGQGWTGELFF

length: 11
V: TRBV29-1
D: .
size: .
J: TRBJ2-7
DNA: .
CDR3: CSVAQGATSYF

length: 16
V: TRBV10-1
D: .
size: .
J: TRBJ1-1
DNA: TGCGCCAGCAGTGAGTCGAAAGGCAGGACAAACACTGAAGCTTTCTTT
CDR3: CASSESKGRTNTEAFF

length: 13
V: TRBV6-6
D: .
size: .
J: TRBJ1-2
DNA: TGTGCCAGCAGGCCGGGAGCTAACTATGGCTACACCTTC
CDR3: CASRPGANYGYTF

length: 15
V: TRBV5-1
D: .
size: .
J: TRBJ1-6
DNA: TGCGCCAGCAGCTTGGAGAGGCTCGGGGGTTCACCCCTCCACTTT
CDR3: CASSLERLGGSPLHF

length: 14
V: TRBV18
D: TRBD1
size: .
J: TRBJ2-7
DNA: TGTGCCAGCTCACATCCGGGACAGTCCTTGGAGCAGTACTTC
CDR3: CASSHPGQSLEQYF

length: 15
V: TRBV4-1
D: TRBD2
size: .
J: TRBJ2-1
DNA: TGCGCCAGCAGCCGACGACTAGCGGGAGACAATGAGCAGTTCTTC
CDR3: CASSRRLAGDNEQFF

length: 15
V: TRBV6-1
D: TRBD1
size: .
J: TRBJ1-3
DNA: TGTGCCAGCAGTCAGGGACAGGGACCCGGAAACACCATATATTTT
CDR3: CASSQGQGPGNTIYF

length: 16
V: TRBV7-9
D: TRBD1
size: .
J: TRBJ1-4
DNA: TGTGCCAGCAGCCGGACAGGGGTCTCAACTAATGAAAAACTGTTTTTT
CDR3: CASSRTGVSTNEKLFF

length: 11
V: TRBV29-1
D: .
size: .
J: TRBJ1-2
DNA: TGCAGCGTTGGAGACCGGAGTTCCTACACCTTC
CDR3: CSVGDRSSYTF

length: 15
V: TRBV7-6
D: .
size: few
J: TRBJ2-7
DNA: TGTGCCAGCAGCTTAGAGCAATTGACAGGCTACGAGCAGTACTTC
CDR3: CASSLEQLTGYEQYF

length: 16
V: TRBV4-2
D: TRBD2
size: .
J: TRBJ2-3
DNA: TGTGCCAGCAGCCAGACGGGGGGGTCTTTGTCAGATACGCAGTATTTT
CDR3: CASSQTGGSLSDTQYF

length: 14
V: TRBV11-2
D: .
size: .
J: TRBJ1-2
DNA: TGTGCCAGCAGCACCCCCACTGCGAACTATGGCTACACCTTC
CDR3: CASSTPTANYGYTF

length: 16
V: TRBV23-1
D: TRBD1
size: .
J: TRBJ1-1
DNA: TGCGCCAGCAGATTCGGACAGGGGGACATGAACACTGAAGCTTTCTTT
CDR3: CASRFGQGDMNTEAFF

length: 14
V: TRBV28
D: .
size: .
J: TRBJ2-1
DNA: TGTGCCAGCAGGTCCCCCGGGTCCTACAATGAGCAGTTCTTC
CDR3: CASRSPGSYNEQFF

length: 16
V: TRBV2
D: TRBD2
size: .
J: TRBJ2-1
DNA: TGTGCCAGCAGTGAACGGCGGGGGGGCGCGGGGCTTGAGCAGTTCTTC
CDR3: CASSERRGGAGLEQFF

length: 13
V: TRBV7-9
D: .
size: .
J: TRBJ2-1
DNA: TGTGCCGGAGGGACGGGGGAGTACAATGAGCAGTTCTTC
CDR3: CAGGTGEYNEQFF

length: 14
V: TRBV30
D: .
size: once
J: TRBJ1-1
DNA: TGTGCCTGGAGTGTATTGGGGGCAGACACTGAAGCTTTCTTT
CDR3: CAWSVLGADTEAFF

length: 14
V: TRBV29-1
D: .
size: .
J: TRBJ2-7
DNA: TGCAGCGTTGAATCCGCTGCAGGTGGTTACGAGCAGTACTTC
CDR3: CSVESAAGGYEQYF

length: 18
V: TRBV9
D: TRBD2
size: .
J: TRBJ2-5
DNA: TGTGCCAGCAGCGCGCGTGGGGGACTAGCGGGAGAGTGGGAGACCCAGTACTTC
CDR3: CASSARGGLAGEWETQYF